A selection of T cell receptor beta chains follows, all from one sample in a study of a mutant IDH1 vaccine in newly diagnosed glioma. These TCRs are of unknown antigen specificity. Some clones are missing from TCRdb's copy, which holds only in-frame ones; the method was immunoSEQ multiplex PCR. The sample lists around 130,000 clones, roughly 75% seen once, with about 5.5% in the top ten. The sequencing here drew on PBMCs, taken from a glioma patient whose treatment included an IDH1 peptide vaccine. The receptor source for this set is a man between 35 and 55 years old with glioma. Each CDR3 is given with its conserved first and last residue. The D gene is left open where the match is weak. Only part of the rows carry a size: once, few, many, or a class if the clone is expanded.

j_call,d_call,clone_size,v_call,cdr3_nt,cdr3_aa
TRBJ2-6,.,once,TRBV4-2,TGTGCCAGCAGCCAAGGCTTAGGGGGAAGCTCTGGGGCCAACGTCCTGACTTTC,CASSQGLGGSSGANVLTF
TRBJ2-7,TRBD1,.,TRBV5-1,TGCGCCAGCAGCTGGCCAGGGGGAGAGCAGTACTTC,CASSWPGGEQYF
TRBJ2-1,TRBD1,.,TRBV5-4,TGTGCCAGCAGCTTAAGGGGACAGTCTAATGAGCAGTTCTTC,CASSLRGQSNEQFF
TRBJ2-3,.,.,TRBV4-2,TGTGCCAGCAGCCAAGAGGAGGTCTGGACAGATACGCAGTATTTT,CASSQEEVWTDTQYF
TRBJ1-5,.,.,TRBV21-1,TGTGCCAGCAGCCAAAATCGCAGGAATAGCAATCAGCCCCAGCATTTT,CASSQNRRNSNQPQHF
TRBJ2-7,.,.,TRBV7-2,TGTGCCAGCAGCGAGGATGCCTCCTACGAGCAGTACTTC,CASSEDASYEQYF
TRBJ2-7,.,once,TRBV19,TGTGCCAGTAGTAACTCCCGGGACGGGTCCTACGAGCAGTACTTC,CASSNSRDGSYEQYF
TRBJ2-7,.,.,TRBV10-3,TGTGCCATCAGTGACTTCTACGAGCAGTACTTC,CAISDFYEQYF
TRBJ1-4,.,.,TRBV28,TGTGCCAGCAGTCGGGACACCAGACGGACTAATGAAAAACTGTTTTTT,CASSRDTRRTNEKLFF
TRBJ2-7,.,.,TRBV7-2,TGTGCCAGCAGCACCGGGACGGACTACGAGCAGTACTTC,CASSTGTDYEQYF
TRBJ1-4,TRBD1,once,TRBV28,TGTGCCAGCAGCGTAACAGGGGGCAGGATTGAAAAACTGTTTTTT,CASSVTGGRIEKLFF
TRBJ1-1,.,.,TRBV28,TGTGCCAGCAGACCTACAGGCCCCACTGAAGCTTTCTTT,CASRPTGPTEAFF
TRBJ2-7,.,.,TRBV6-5,TGTGCCAGCAGTTACGAAGGAAGGAGGGAGCAGTACTTC,CASSYEGRREQYF
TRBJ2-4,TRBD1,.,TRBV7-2,TGTGCCAGCAGCGTAGGGGGACAGCCCGGGACCATTCAGTACTTC,CASSVGGQPGTIQYF
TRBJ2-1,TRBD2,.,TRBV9,TGTGCCAGCAGCGTAGGTCGAGCGGGGGGGCGGCCCGGCAATGAGCAGTTCTTC,CASSVGRAGGRPGNEQFF
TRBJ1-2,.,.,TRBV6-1,TGTGCCACCCGTTCGGAGGTCCCTGGCTACACCTTC,CATRSEVPGYTF
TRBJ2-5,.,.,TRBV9,TGTGCCAGCAGCTCCGCCGGTAGGCAGCAAGAGACCCAGTACTTC,CASSSAGRQQETQYF
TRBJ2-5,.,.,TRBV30,TGTGCCTGGGCTACGGGGCAAGAGACCCAGTACTTC,CAWATGQETQYF
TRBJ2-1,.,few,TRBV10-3,TGTGCCATCAGTGAGCCGGGGGAGGCTAGCATCGACAATGAGCAGTTCTTC,CAISEPGEASIDNEQFF
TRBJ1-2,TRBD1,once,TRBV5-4,TGTGCCAGCAGCTCATGGACAGGGCGGAATGGCTACACCTTC,CASSSWTGRNGYTF
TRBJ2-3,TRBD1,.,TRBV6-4,TGTGCCAGCAGTTACGGGACAGGGAGAGATACGCAGTATTTT,CASSYGTGRDTQYF
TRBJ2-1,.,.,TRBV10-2,TGCGCCAGCAGTGAGGGCTTCGTACAGGGTGTTGAGCAGTTCTTC,CASSEGFVQGVEQFF
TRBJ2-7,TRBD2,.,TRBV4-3,TGCGCCAGCAGCCAAGACGGGGGGGCGCGCGACGAGCAGTACTTC,CASSQDGGARDEQYF
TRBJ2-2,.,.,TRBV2,TGTGCCAGCAGTGATACTGGGAACTCGGTGGGGGAGCTGTTTTTT,CASSDTGNSVGELFF
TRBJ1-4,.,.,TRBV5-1,TGCGCCAGCAGCCGGGACAACGATGAAAAACTGTTTTTT,CASSRDNDEKLFF
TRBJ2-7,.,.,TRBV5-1,TGCGCCAGCAGCTCCGGATACCCCTACGAGCAGTACTTC,CASSSGYPYEQYF
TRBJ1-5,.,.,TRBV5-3,TGTGCCAGAAGCTTTTTGGTTTTTCCCCAGCATTTT,CARSFLVFPQHF
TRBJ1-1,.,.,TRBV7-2,TGTGCCAGCAGTTCCAGGGTGAACACTGAAGCTTTCTTT,CASSSRVNTEAFF